The present T cell receptor beta chain was sequenced within a study of blood T cell repertoires in COVID-19. This CDR3 has 12 amino acids. The V gene's germline CDR1 is SGDLS and CDR2 YYNGEE. The ends were cut back, 5 bases at V and 10 bases at J, with 10 bases in the middle. In the original workflow: Estimates of nucleated cell counts were drawn from the amplification of reference gene primers. TCRdb keeps only in-frame clones here, not all; method: immunoSEQ multiplex PCR. From that table come the V and J calls and clone size; the DNA was used to work out D and trimming. The table has 200,000 to 300,000 clones, just over 85% seen once.

The rearrangement joins TRBV9 to TRBJ1-6; D is ambiguous. What was sequenced was PBMCs or T cells enriched from blood (not recorded which). The sequence was collected from a man in his forties or fifties who had recovered from COVID-19. This CDR3 is CASSGAGSPLHF. The DNA of the CDR3 is TGTGCCAGCAGTGGAGCCGGGTCACCCCTCCACTTT.